The 9 T cell receptor beta chains presented below share a single source sample, sequenced in a study of synovial regulatory T cells in juvenile arthritis (dated by TCRdb to about 2015). Library generation was performed with the immunoSEQ multiplex PCR assay. Not all clones reach the TCRdb copy of this immuneACCESS table, which keeps in-frame sequences only. Checked studies attribute under half of the gap to unresolved V genes and leave the rest unexplained. This sample's listing comprises 9,000 to 10,000 clones. The ten largest clones take up about 0.74% of the sample. Material for sequencing was Treg cells from blood. The cell subset or site label, read with the paper, signifies: remaining (HLA-DR-negative) circulating blood Treg cells. The origin of the receptors is a donor aged 2-35 years with juvenile idiopathic arthritis.

The chain is built from TRBV4-1 and TRBJ1-1; with no DNA, the TCRdb D assignment of TRBD1 cannot be verified. The CDR3 length is 16 residues. No coding sequence is recorded. The germline V gene encodes CDR1 MGHRA and CDR2 YSYEKL. The CDR3 reads CASSPRTGSPNTEAFF.

This sequence joins TRBV7-9 and TRBJ1-1. This CDR3 region has 16 residues. DNA was not recorded. Per the germline V gene, CDR1 is SEHNR and CDR2 is FQNEAQ (reference sequence). The CDR3 region is CASSLGGIRVNTEAFF.

This chain joins TRBV5-6 and TRBJ2-1; the TRBD1 assignment by TCRdb is unverifiable without DNA. Germline CDR1 SGHDT, CDR2 YYEEEE. The CDR3 length is 14 residues. The DNA is unrecorded. CDR3 protein: CASSRWDTYNEQFF.

The chain carries TRBV4-1 and TRBJ1-6; the D gene TCRdb calls, TRBD1, cannot be checked with no DNA. The CDR3 is 14 residues long. No nucleotide data were recorded. In germline, CDR1 is MGHRA, CDR2 YSYEKL. The CDR3 is CASSPGHYNSPLHF.

This chain uses TRBV5-4 with TRBJ1-1; checking the TCRdb D call of TRBD1 is not possible without DNA. Germline V lookup: CDR1 SGHNT, CDR2 YYREEE (reference sequence). This CDR3 is 15 amino acids long. The DNA sequence is not available. Here the CDR3 reads CASSLEGQVLTEAFF.

V and J are TRBV19 and TRBJ2-7; TCRdb picks TRBD2, but there is no DNA to check that call. Germline lookup yields CDR1 LNHDA and CDR2 SQIVND (reference sequence). This CDR3 has 12 amino acids. No coding sequence is recorded. Here the CDR3 reads CASSPPVGEQYF.

The rearrangement links TRBV10-3 to TRBJ1-2. CDR3 length: 15 residues. No DNA was logged. The germline V gene has CDR1 ENHRY and CDR2 SYGVKD. CDR3 residues: CAISDSAETNYGYTF.

This chain uses TRBV7-9 with TRBJ2-1. This CDR3 is 15 amino acids long. The DNA is unrecorded. From germline, CDR1 is SEHNR and CDR2 FQNEAQ (reference sequence). The CDR3 sequence: CASSLGQGAGNEQFF.

The V call is TRBV4-3, the J call TRBJ1-4. In germline, CDR1 is LGHNA, CDR2 YSLEER. This CDR3 has 17 residues. DNA was not recorded. The CDR3 here is CASSQDWREVGGEKLFF.